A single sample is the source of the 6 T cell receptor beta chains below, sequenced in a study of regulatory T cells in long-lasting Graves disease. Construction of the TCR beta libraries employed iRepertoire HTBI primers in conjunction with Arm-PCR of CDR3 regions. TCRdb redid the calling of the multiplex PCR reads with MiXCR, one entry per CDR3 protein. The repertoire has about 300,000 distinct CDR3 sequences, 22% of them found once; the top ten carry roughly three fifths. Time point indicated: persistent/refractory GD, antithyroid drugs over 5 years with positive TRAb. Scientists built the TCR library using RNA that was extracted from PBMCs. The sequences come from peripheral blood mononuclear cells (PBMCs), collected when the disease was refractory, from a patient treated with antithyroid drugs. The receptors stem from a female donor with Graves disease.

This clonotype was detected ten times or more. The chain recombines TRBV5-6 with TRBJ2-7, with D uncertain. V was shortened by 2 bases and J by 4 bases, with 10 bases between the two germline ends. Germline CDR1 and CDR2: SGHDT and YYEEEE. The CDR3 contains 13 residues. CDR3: CASSFGQKYEQYF. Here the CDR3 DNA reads TGTGCCAGCAGCTTTGGCCAGAAGTACGAGCAGTACTTC.

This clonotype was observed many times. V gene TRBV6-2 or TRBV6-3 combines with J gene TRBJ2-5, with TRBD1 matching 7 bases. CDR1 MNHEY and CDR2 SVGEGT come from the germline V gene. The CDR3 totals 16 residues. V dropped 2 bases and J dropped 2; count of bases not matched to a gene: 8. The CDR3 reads CASSYPRGQKQETQYF. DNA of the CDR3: TGTGCCAGCAGTTACCCACGGGGACAGAAACAAGAGACCCAGTACTTC.

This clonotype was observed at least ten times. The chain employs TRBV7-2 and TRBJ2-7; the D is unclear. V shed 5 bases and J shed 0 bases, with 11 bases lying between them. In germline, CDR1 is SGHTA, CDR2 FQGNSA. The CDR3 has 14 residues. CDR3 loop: CASSPHSSSYEQYF. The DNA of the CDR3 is TGTGCCAGCAGCCCTCACTCGAGCTCCTACGAGCAGTACTTC.

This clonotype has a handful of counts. In DNA form, the CDR3 reads TGCAGCGTTGAAGTCGGGCTAGTGGTGACGACCCAGTACTTC. This encodes CSVEVGLVVTTQYF. The chain carries TRBV29-1 and TRBJ2-5; D gene uncertain. Per germline, CDR1 SQVTM and CDR2 ANQGSEA. The CDR3 loop spans 14 amino acids. V was cut by 1 base and J by 7 bases, with 16 bases left in between.

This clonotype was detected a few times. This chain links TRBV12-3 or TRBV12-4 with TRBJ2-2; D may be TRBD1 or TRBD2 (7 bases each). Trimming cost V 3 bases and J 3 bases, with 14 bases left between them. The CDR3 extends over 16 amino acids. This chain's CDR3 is CASSFLQGGYTGELFF. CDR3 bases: TGTGCCAGCAGTTTCCTCCAGGGGGGGTACACCGGGGAGCTGTTTTTT.

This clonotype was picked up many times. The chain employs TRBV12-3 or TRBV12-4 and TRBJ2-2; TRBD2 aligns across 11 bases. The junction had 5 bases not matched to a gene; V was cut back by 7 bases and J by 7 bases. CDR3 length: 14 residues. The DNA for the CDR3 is TGTGCCAGCACCACTAGCGGGAGTGGCGGGGAGCTGTTTTTT. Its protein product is CASTTSGSGGELFF.